This note documents a single TCR beta chain sequence. Its antigen is currently unknown. The donors, healthy Caucasians from Russia, were aged roughly 6 to 100. Total RNA, at least 5 micrograms per sample, was extracted from PBMCs. CDR3 size: 15 residues. The V segment lost 0 bases and the J segment 5 bases; nucleotides outside the gene matches: 5. CDR1 SGDLS and CDR2 YYNGEE come from the germline V gene. Combining a sample-barcoded 5' primer with a J-beta primer mix, a second PCR ran for about 7 to 11 cycles. MiXCR, applied by TCRdb to the 5' RACE reads, yields one record per CDR3 protein. The sample lists about 810,000 distinct CDR3 sequences; around 36% were seen once. This record comes from a study of blood T cells in healthy people across ages. Regarding the study as a whole: Naive and antigen-experienced cells were not separated, limiting conclusive comparison.

The sequenced material came from blood. This receptor was obtained from a man younger than 35 in good health. The chain joins TRBV9 to TRBJ2-1, with 7 bases fitting TRBD2. Here the CDR3 reads CASSVDPAGNNEQFF. The CDR3 nucleotides are TGTGCCAGCAGCGTAGATCCAGCGGGAAACAATGAGCAGTTCTTC.